This TCR beta chain was identified in a study of blood T cell repertoires in COVID-19. About the study: The samples span acute and convalescent COVID-19 from the United States, Italy and Spain.

As originally analysed: Estimated nucleated cell counts came from reference gene primer amplification. Profiling relied on immunoSEQ multiplex PCR, and the TCRdb table lists in-frame clones only, not all of them. V, J and clone size derive from that table, while D and trimming were established from the DNA sequence. The table includes about 24,000 clones, 75% to 90% detected once. Germline loops: CDR1 SGHNT, CDR2 YYREEE (reference sequence). The ends were cut back, 5 bases at V and 7 bases at J, with 12 bases in the middle. This CDR3 is 13 amino acids long. Specimen: peripheral blood. The sequence derives from a human donor with active COVID-19. The donor label of this sample is uncertain. The chain links TRBV5-4 to TRBJ2-2; perhaps TRBD1 as D (5 bases). In DNA form, the CDR3 reads TGTGCCAGCAGGAACAGGTTTGGCGGGGAGCTGTTTTTT. Protein sequence: CASRNRFGGELFF.